One and the same sample provided the 23 T cell receptor beta chains below, sequenced in a study of immune evolution from preneoplasia to lung adenocarcinoma. Method: immunoSEQ multiplex PCR; TCRdb's copy keeps in-frame clones and lacks some. The repertoire holds 5,000 or so clones, with 82% as singletons. The sample consisted of FFPE lung adenocarcinoma in situ tissue. The receptors were gathered from a person aged 70 to 85 with lung adenocarcinoma.

The CDR3 coding sequence is TGTGCCAGCAGCTCACCACTGGGGTACAATGAGCAGTTCTTC. Encoded protein: CASSSPLGYNEQFF. V is TRBV5-4 and J is TRBJ2-1, with D uncertain. Trimming took 3 bases from V and 4 from J, leaving 11 bases between them. CDR1 is SGHNT and CDR2 is YYREEE in the germline V gene (reference sequence). CDR3 length: 14 residues.

The rearrangement links TRBV5-1 to TRBJ2-1; 12 bases are shared with TRBD2. The junction had 1 base not matched to a gene; V was cut back by 7 bases and J by 2 bases. Germline V gene data show CDR1 as SGHRS and CDR2 as YFSETQ. This CDR3 has 14 amino acids. The CDR3 DNA sequence: TGCGCCAGCGGACTAGCGGGAACCTACAATGAGCAGTTCTTC. Translated, it gives CASGLAGTYNEQFF.

The rearrangement links TRBV27 to TRBJ1-1, with TRBD1 matching 10 bases. Per the germline V gene, CDR1 is MNHEY and CDR2 is SMNVEV (reference sequence). Losses at the gene ends were 6 bases for V and 4 bases for J; bases not matched to a gene: 14. The CDR3 sequence is 17 residues long. The DNA for the CDR3 is TGTGCCAGCAGGACAGGGGGCGTCTCGGGCCGGGGCACTGAAGCTTTCTTT. Protein sequence: CASRTGGVSGRGTEAFF.

This clone was recorded only once. The chain couples TRBV28 to TRBJ1-2; D is ambiguous. Trimming removed 2 bases from V and 9 bases from J, with 13 bases in between. In germline, CDR1 is MDHEN, CDR2 SYDVKM. The CDR3 has 13 residues. CDR3 coding DNA: TGTGCCAGCAGTTTAGTGGGGAGAAGTAGCTACACCTTC. Translating gives CASSLVGRSSYTF.

This chain joins TRBV11-3 and TRBJ2-7; D is unclear. From germline, CDR1 is SGHNT and CDR2 YENEEA. This CDR3 comprises 13 residues. With 5 bases removed from V and 3 bases from J, the gap between germline ends came to 11 bases. The CDR3 reads CASSPGWGYEQYF. The CDR3 coding sequence is TGTGCCAGCAGCCCCGGTTGGGGCTACGAGCAGTACTTC.

The chain couples TRBV28 to TRBJ2-7; a possible D gene is TRBD1 (6 bases). Trimming took 4 bases from V and 6 from J, leaving 19 bases between them. Looked up from germline, CDR1 is MDHEN and CDR2 is SYDVKM. The CDR3 is made up of 15 amino acids. The CDR3 spells CASSSDLRGIREQYF. The CDR3 region has the DNA TGTGCCAGCAGTTCAGATCTCAGGGGAATACGCGAGCAGTACTTC.

The rearrangement joins TRBV11-3 to TRBJ2-7; a possible D gene is TRBD2 (5 bases). Germline V lookup: CDR1 SGHNT, CDR2 YENEEA. Trimming left V 5 bases short and J 3 bases short, with 14 bases between. This CDR3 has 14 amino acids. In DNA form, the CDR3 reads TGTGCCAGCAGCCCCAGTGGGGAGTTCTACGAGCAGTACTTC. Protein sequence: CASSPSGEFYEQYF. Using reference TRBV11-3 and TRBJ2-7 for the parts outside the CDR3, the full variable domain is EAGVVQSPRYKIIEKKQPVAFWCNPISGHNTLYWYLQNLGQGPELLIRYENEEAVDDSQLPKDRFSAERLKGVDSTLKIQPAELGDSAVYLCASSPSGEFYEQYFGPGTRLTVT.

The rearrangement uses TRBV30 and TRBJ2-1; weak D call: TRBD2 (6 bases). The germline V gene has CDR1 GTSNPN and CDR2 SVGIG (reference sequence). Trimming stripped 3 bases from V and 0 bases from J, with 15 bases between. There are 16 residues in the CDR3. The CDR3 here is CAWSVHSGSSYNEQFF. The CDR3 DNA is TGTGCCTGGAGCGTCCATAGCGGCAGCTCCTACAATGAGCAGTTCTTC. The variable domain in full, with the rest retrieved from reference TRBV30 and TRBJ2-1, is SQTIHQWPATLVQPVGSPLSLECTVEGTSNPNLYWYRQAAGRGLQLLFYSVGIGQISSEVPQNLSASRPQDRQFILSSKKLLLSDSGFYLCAWSVHSGSSYNEQFFGPGTRLTVL.

The chain is built from TRBV19 and TRBJ2-1, with 7 bases lining up with TRBD2. This CDR3 has 12 residues. The germline V gene has CDR1 LNHDA and CDR2 SQIVND (reference sequence). Trimming cost V 5 bases and J 7 bases; bases outside gene matches: 2. The CDR3 spells CASSVLANEQFF. The CDR3 DNA is TGTGCCAGTAGTGTACTAGCGAATGAGCAGTTCTTC. Supplemented by reference TRBV19 and TRBJ2-1, the full variable domain reads DGGITQSPKYLFRKEGQNVTLSCEQNLNHDAMYWYRQDPGQGLRLIYYSQIVNDFQKGDIAEGYSVSREKKESFPLTVTSAQKNPTAFYLCASSVLANEQFFGPGTRLTVL.

This clone was counted a few times. The chain links TRBV9 to TRBJ1-4; D not resolved. V was clipped by 0 bases and J by 10 bases, with 19 bases between them. Per germline, CDR1 SGDLS and CDR2 YYNGEE. There are 16 residues in the CDR3. The chain's CDR3 is CASSVGRTSQVGKLFF. DNA for the CDR3: TGTGCCAGCAGCGTAGGGCGGACCTCGCAAGTAGGAAAACTGTTTTTT.

The V call is TRBV19, the J call TRBJ1-1, with D possibly TRBD1 on 5 matching bases. With 3 bases removed from V and 4 bases from J, the gap between germline ends came to 12 bases. In germline, CDR1 is LNHDA, CDR2 SQIVND (reference sequence). There are 14 residues in the CDR3. The CDR3 is CASSISGRGTEAFF. CDR3 bases: TGTGCCAGTAGTATCTCCGGGAGGGGCACTGAAGCTTTCTTT.

The V and J genes are TRBV5-5 and TRBJ2-3; 9 bases are shared with TRBD1. The CDR3 is 17 residues long. Germline CDR1 SGHKS, CDR2 YYEKEE (reference sequence). V lost 4 bases, J lost 4 bases, and 13 bases stayed unmatched. The CDR3 sequence: CASSRRFGTGKADTQYF. CDR3 bases: TGTGCCAGCAGCCGCCGTTTCGGGACAGGGAAGGCAGATACGCAGTATTTT.

This chain joins TRBV12-5 and TRBJ1-2; a possible D gene is TRBD1 (5 bases). The CDR3 is 14 residues long. V lost 6 bases and J 8 bases, leaving 19 bases between the germline ends. From germline, CDR1 is LGHNT and CDR2 FRNRAP. The CDR3 nucleotides are TGTGCTAGTGGACGGGACTTTCCGGCGAGAGGCTACACCTTC. It is translated as CASGRDFPARGYTF.

This chain connects TRBV11-3 to TRBJ2-1, with a weak D call TRBD2 (7 bases). Germline V gene data show CDR1 as SGHNT and CDR2 as YENEEA. The CDR3 contains 17 residues. V was clipped by 5 bases and J by 2 bases, with 19 bases between them. The CDR3 is CASSKRGSSGPYNEQFF. The CDR3 coding sequence is TGTGCCAGCAGCAAGAGGGGGTCTAGCGGTCCCTACAATGAGCAGTTCTTC. The variable domain in full, with the rest retrieved from reference TRBV11-3 and TRBJ2-1, is EAGVVQSPRYKIIEKKQPVAFWCNPISGHNTLYWYLQNLGQGPELLIRYENEEAVDDSQLPKDRFSAERLKGVDSTLKIQPAELGDSAVYLCASSKRGSSGPYNEQFFGPGTRLTVL.

The V call is TRBV5-6, the J call TRBJ2-3; either TRBD1 or TRBD2 may fit D (5 bases each). Per germline, CDR1 SGHDT and CDR2 YYEEEE. The V and J ends lost 0 bases and 6 bases respectively, with 20 bases between them. The CDR3 has 17 amino acids. The CDR3, as DNA: TGTGCCAGCAGCTTGGTTAGGGCAGGGAGTTTTATTGATACGCAGTATTTT. This sequence encodes CASSLVRAGSFIDTQYF.

The chain links TRBV2 to TRBJ2-7, with 10 bases matching TRBD1. The CDR3 totals 16 residues. V was clipped by 6 bases and J by 2 bases; unmatched bases: 10. The germline gives CDR1 SNHLY, CDR2 FYNNEI. Here the CDR3 DNA reads TGTGCCAGCAGCGCGTGGACAGGGGGAGATCCCTACGAGCAGTACTTC. It codes for CASSAWTGGDPYEQYF. The variable domain in full, completed from reference TRBV2 and TRBJ2-7, reads EPEVTQTPSHQVTQMGQEVILRCVPISNHLYFYWYRQILGQKVEFLVSFYNNEISEKSEIFDDQFSVERPDGSNFTLKIRSTKLEDSAMYFCASSAWTGGDPYEQYFGPGTRLTVT.

The chain joins TRBV18 to TRBJ2-7, with TRBD2 as a possible D gene (5 bases). Between the trimmed V and J ends, which lost 3 bases and 4 bases, there was a span of 16 bases. CDR1 KGHSH and CDR2 LQKENI come from the germline V gene. The CDR3 covers 15 residues. CDR3 sequence reads: CASSPEDGPGYEQYF. The CDR3 nucleotides read TGTGCCAGCTCACCTGAGGACGGGCCGGGGTACGAGCAGTACTTC.

By sample share, this clone is large. The chain joins TRBV2 to TRBJ1-5, with D maybe TRBD1 (5 bases). The V end lost 5 bases, the J end lost 0 bases, and 17 bases lay between the germline ends. CDR1 is SNHLY and CDR2 is FYNNEI in the germline V gene. The CDR3 sequence is 17 residues long. CDR3 protein: CASSLPGTDYSNQPQHF. The DNA for the CDR3 is TGTGCCAGCAGTCTACCCGGGACTGATTATAGCAATCAGCCCCAGCATTTT.

The genes are TRBV7-8 and TRBJ1-1; the match to TRBD1 covers 7 bases. Per the germline V gene, CDR1 is SGHVS and CDR2 is FQNEAQ. CDR3 length equals 14 residues. V was clipped by 1 base and J by 11 bases; unmatched bases: 10. CDR3 nucleotides: TGTGCCAGCAGCTTAGTGGAGGGGGCAACGAGGGCTTTCTTT. It codes for CASSLVEGATRAFF.

This chain links TRBV7-9 with TRBJ1-5; possibly TRBD1 for D (5 bases). Germline V gene data show CDR1 as SEHNR and CDR2 as FQNEAQ (reference sequence). V lost 4 bases and J lost 3, with 13 bases in between. The CDR3 loop spans 15 amino acids. CDR3 nucleotides: TGTGCCAGCAGCTCCTGGGGGGAGAACAATCAGCCCCAGCATTTT. Amino acids: CASSSWGENNQPQHF.

This sequence joins TRBV5-1 and TRBJ1-1; D might be TRBD1 (5 bases). Deletions cut 0 bases from V and 6 bases from J, with 9 bases between. CDR1 is SGHRS, CDR2 YFSETQ, per germline. The CDR3 spans 13 residues. As DNA, the CDR3 is TGCGCCAGCAGCTTGGTAGGGGTATCTGAAGCTTTCTTT. This codes for CASSLVGVSEAFF.

The rearrangement joins TRBV2 to TRBJ2-2, with 8 bases aligning to TRBD2. CDR3 length: 15 amino acids. V gave up 3 bases and J gave up 5 bases; unmatched junction bases: 5. Per the germline V gene, CDR1 is SNHLY and CDR2 is FYNNEI. The CDR3 loop is CASSEVAGKTGELFF. The DNA for the CDR3 is TGTGCCAGCAGTGAGGTAGCGGGAAAAACCGGGGAGCTGTTTTTT.

This clone has just one count. The chain links TRBV7-9 to TRBJ1-2; D remains unclear. The CDR3 totals 11 residues. Germline values: CDR1 SEHNR, CDR2 FQNEAQ (reference sequence). Trimming took 3 bases from V and 8 from J, leaving 7 bases between them. Here the CDR3 DNA reads TGTGCCAGCAGCTTTGCCTCAGGCTACACCTTC. It codes for CASSFASGYTF.